The entry below describes one T cell receptor beta chain. Its antigen is as yet unknown. The data stem from a study of T-cell memory formation after mild COVID-19. For the study at large: For the most part, TCR clusters were specific to one donor.

TCRdb ran MiXCR on the 5' RACE reads and lists one entry per CDR3 protein. The top ten hold 20% to 25% of the sample, which has 400,000 to 450,000 distinct CDR3 sequences, 18% seen once. V was pared by 5 bases and J by 2 bases, with 7 bases between. CDR3 size: 14 residues. Germline CDR1 reads SGHVS; CDR2 reads FNYEAQ. Study-wide results and limits: Day 15 to 85 contractors were CD4/CD8 balanced; later expanders leaned CD4+. Contracting CD4+ clones lay largely in CM and EM, with CD8+ ones residing in EMRA.

This chain uses TRBV7-6 with TRBJ2-6; no definite D call. The material sequenced was PBMCs or a T cell subset sorted from them (not recorded which). The TCR originated in a man younger than 35 who had mild COVID-19 (a few samples of this study predate the infection). Cell type and time point are not known. The CDR3 DNA reads TGTGCCAGCAGCGCGGTCACTGGGGCCAACGTCCTGACTTTC. Residues: CASSAVTGANVLTF.